This TCR beta chain was identified during a study of blood T cell repertoires in COVID-19. About the research overall: The United States, Italy and Spain supplied acute and convalescent COVID-19 samples. From T cells, B-cell-depleted T cells, or PBMCs came the material, which was cDNA or gDNA.

The CDR3 length is 17 residues. The germline V gene has CDR1 LNHDA and CDR2 SQIVND (reference sequence). V shed 7 bases, J shed 5 bases, and the junction held 14 bases outside the gene matches. Original processing notes: Reference gene primers were amplified, and this amplification served to estimate nucleated cell counts. The data were produced by immunoSEQ multiplex PCR, yet TCRdb's version contains in-frame clones alone and is incomplete. Clone size and the V and J calls come from that table; the DNA yielded D and trimming. This table holds 15,000 to 20,000 clones, 90% to 95% found once. The receptor comes from a human donor in a cohort sampled during active COVID-19. The chain is built from TRBV19 and TRBJ1-1; 12 positions agree with TRBD1. Sample: peripheral blood. The CDR3 loop is CASTPRGQGARRTEAFF. The CDR3 region has the DNA TGTGCCAGTACCCCGAGGGGACAGGGGGCAAGGAGAACTGAAGCTTTCTTT.